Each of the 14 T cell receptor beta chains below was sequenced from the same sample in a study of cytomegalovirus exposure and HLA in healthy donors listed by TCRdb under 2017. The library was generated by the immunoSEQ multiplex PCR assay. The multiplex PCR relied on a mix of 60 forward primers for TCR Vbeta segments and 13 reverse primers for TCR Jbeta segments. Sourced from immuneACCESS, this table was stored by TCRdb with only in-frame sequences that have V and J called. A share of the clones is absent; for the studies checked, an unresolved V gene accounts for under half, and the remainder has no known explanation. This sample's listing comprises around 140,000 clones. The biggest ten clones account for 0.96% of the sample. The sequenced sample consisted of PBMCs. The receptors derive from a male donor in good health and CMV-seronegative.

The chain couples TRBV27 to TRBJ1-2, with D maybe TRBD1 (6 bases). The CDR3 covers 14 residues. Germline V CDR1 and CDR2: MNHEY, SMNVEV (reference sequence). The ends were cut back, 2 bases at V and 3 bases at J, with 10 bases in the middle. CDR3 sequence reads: CASSLQGRDYGYTF. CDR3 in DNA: TGTGCCAGCAGTTTACAGGGGCGCGACTATGGCTACACCTTC.

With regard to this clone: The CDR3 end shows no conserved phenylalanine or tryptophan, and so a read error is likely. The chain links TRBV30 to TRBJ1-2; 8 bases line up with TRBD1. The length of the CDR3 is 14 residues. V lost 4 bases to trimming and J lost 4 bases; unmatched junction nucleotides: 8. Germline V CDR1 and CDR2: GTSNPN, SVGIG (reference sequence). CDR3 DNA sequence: TGTGCCTGGATCTCAACAGGGGGGGGCTATGGCTACACCCTC. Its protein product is CAWISTGGGYGYTL.

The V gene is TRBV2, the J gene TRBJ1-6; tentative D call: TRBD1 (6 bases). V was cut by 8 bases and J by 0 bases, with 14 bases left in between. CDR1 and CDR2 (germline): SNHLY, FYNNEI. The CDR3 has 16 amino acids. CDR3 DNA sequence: TGTGCCAGCGGGGACACTTTGAGCTCCTATAATTCACCCCTCCACTTT. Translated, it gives CASGDTLSSYNSPLHF.

The CDR3 DNA reads as TGTGCCAGTAGTATCCGGACAGATTCCTACGAGCAGTACTTC. Translation: CASSIRTDSYEQYF. The chain is built from TRBV19 and TRBJ2-7, with D possibly matching TRBD1 (6 bases). Per germline, CDR1 LNHDA and CDR2 SQIVND (reference sequence). The V end was cut by 3 bases, the J end by 1 base, with 10 bases between. The CDR3 totals 14 residues.

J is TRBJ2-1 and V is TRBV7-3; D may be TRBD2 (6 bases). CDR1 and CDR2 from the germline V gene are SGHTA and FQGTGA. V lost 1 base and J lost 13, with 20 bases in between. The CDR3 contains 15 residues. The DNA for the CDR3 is TGTGCCAGCAGCTTAAACCCGACGGAGGGTAAGGAACAGTTCTTC. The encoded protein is CASSLNPTEGKEQFF.

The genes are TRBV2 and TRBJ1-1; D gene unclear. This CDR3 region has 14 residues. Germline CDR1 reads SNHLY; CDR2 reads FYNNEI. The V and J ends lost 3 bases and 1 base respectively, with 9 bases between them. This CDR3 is CASSENSGNTEAFF. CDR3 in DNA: TGTGCCAGCAGTGAGAACAGCGGGAACACTGAAGCTTTCTTT.

Written as DNA, the CDR3 is TGCGCCAGCAGCCCGGTACAGGGCAACCTCGTAGGGCGACAGCCCCAGCATTTT. It encodes CASSPVQGNLVGRQPQHF. V gene TRBV5-1 combines with J gene TRBJ1-5; possible D gene TRBD1, 6 bases. The V end was cut by 4 bases, the J end by 7 bases, with 27 bases between. Germline V gene lookup returns CDR1 SGHRS and CDR2 YFSETQ. The length of the CDR3 is 18 residues.

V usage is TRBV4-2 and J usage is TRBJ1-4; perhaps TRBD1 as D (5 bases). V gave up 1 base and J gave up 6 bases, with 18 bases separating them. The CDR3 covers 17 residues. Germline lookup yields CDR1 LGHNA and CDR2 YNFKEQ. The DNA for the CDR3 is TGTGCCAGCAGCCAAGCGCTGACCGGGGGGAGGGATGAAAAACTGTTTTTT. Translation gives CASSQALTGGRDEKLFF.

In DNA form, the CDR3 reads TGTGCCAGCGGCTGGACAGGGGCCACAGATACGCAGTATTTT. Residues: CASGWTGATDTQYF. V usage is TRBV25-1 and J usage is TRBJ2-3, with TRBD1 identical over 9 bases. Trimming at V came to 8 bases and at J to 2 bases, leaving 5 bases not matched to a gene. Germline CDR1 is MGHDK and CDR2 is SYGVNS. The CDR3 consists of 14 residues.

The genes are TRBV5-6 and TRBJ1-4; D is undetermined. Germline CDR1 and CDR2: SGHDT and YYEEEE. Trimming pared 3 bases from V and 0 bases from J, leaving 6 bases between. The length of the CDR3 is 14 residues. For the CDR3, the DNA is TGTGCCAGCAGCTCTAGCCCAACTAATGAAAAACTGTTTTTT. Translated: CASSSSPTNEKLFF.

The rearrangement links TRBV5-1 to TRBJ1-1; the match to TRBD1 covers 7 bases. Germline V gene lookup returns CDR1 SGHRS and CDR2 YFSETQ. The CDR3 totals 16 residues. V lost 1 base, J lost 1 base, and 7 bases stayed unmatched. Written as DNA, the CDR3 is TGCGCCAGCAGCTTGCTTCAGACAGGGAGGAACACTGAAGCTTTCTTT. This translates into CASSLLQTGRNTEAFF.

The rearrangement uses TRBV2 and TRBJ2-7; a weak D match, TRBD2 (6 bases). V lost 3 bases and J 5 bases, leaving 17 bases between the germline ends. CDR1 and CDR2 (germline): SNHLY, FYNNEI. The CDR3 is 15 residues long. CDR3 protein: CASSDPSGGSNEQYF. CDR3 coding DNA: TGTGCCAGCAGTGACCCGTCCGGAGGGTCCAACGAGCAGTACTTC.

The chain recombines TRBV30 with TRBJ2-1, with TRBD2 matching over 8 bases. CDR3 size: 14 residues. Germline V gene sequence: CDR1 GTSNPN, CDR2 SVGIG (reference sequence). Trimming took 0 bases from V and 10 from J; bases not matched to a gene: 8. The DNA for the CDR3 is TGTGCCTGGAGTGTTACTAGCGGACCCAGGGAGCAGTTCTTC. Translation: CAWSVTSGPREQFF.

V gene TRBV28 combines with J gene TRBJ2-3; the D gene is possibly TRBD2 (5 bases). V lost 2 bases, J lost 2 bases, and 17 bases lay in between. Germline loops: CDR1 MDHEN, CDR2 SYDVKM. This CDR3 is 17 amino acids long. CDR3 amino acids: CASSLEVLRGNTDTQYF. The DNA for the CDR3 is TGTGCCAGCAGTTTAGAGGTCCTTCGGGGTAACACAGATACGCAGTATTTT. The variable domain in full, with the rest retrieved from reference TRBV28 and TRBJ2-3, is DVKVTQSSRYLVKRTGEKVFLECVQDMDHENMFWYRQDPGLGLRLIYFSYDVKMKEKGDIPEGYSVSREKKERFSLILESASTNQTSMYLCASSLEVLRGNTDTQYFGPGTRLTVL.